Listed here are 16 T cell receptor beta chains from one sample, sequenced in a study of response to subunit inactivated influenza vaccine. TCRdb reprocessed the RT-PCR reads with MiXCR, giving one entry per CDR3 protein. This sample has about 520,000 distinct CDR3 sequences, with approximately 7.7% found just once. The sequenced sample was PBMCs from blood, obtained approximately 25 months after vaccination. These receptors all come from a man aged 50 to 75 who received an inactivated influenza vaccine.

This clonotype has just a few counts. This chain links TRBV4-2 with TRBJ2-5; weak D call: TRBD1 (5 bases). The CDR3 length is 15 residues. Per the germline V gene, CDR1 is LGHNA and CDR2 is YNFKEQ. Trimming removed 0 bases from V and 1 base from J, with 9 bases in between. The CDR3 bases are TGTGCCAGCAGCCAAGAGTCAGGGTTCCAAGAGACCCAGTACTTC. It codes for CASSQESGFQETQYF.

The CDR3 reads CASSALVEQFF. For the CDR3, the DNA is TGTGCCAGCAGTGCCCTCGTTGAGCAGTTCTTC. The rearrangement uses TRBV12-3 or TRBV12-4 and TRBJ2-1; D gene unclear. The CDR3 contains 11 residues. V lost 5 bases to trimming and J lost 9 bases, with 8 bases between them.

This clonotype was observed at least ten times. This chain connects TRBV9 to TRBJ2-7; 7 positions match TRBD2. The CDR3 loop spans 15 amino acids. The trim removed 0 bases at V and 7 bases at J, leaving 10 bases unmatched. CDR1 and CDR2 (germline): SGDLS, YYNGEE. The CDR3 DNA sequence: TGTGCCAGCAGCGTAGGTGTGGGAGGGCCTCGTGAGCAGTACTTC. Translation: CASSVGVGGPREQYF. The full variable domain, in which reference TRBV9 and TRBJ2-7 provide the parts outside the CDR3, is DSGVTQTPKHLITATGQRVTLRCSPRSGDLSVYWYQQSLDQGLQFLIQYYNGEERAKGNILERFSAQQFPDLHSELNLSSLELGDSALYFCASSVGVGGPREQYFGPGTRLTVT.

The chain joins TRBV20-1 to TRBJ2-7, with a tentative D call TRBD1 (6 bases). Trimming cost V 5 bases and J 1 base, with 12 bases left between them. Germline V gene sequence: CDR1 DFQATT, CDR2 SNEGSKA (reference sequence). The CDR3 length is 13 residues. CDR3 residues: CSAGVTGSYEQYF. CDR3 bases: TGCAGTGCTGGAGTAACAGGGTCCTACGAGCAGTACTTC.

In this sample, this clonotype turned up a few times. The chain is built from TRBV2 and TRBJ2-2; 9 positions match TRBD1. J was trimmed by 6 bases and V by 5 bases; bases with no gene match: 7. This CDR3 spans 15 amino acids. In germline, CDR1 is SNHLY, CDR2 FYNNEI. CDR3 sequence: CASSPGQGNPGELFF. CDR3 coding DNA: TGTGCCAGCAGTCCGGGACAGGGTAACCCCGGGGAGCTGTTTTTT.

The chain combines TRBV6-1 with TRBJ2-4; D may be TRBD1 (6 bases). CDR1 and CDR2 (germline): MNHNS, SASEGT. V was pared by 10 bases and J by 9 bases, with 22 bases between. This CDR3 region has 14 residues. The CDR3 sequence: CATSNQGRQGIQYF. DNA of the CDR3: TGTGCCACGTCAAATCAGGGGCGCCAAGGCATTCAGTACTTC.

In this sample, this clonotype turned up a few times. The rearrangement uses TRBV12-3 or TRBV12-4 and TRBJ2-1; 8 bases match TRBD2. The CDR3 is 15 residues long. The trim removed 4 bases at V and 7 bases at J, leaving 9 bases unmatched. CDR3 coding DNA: TGTGCCAGCAGTTCGCGAGGGCTAGCGGGTAATGAGCAGTTCTTC. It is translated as CASSSRGLAGNEQFF.

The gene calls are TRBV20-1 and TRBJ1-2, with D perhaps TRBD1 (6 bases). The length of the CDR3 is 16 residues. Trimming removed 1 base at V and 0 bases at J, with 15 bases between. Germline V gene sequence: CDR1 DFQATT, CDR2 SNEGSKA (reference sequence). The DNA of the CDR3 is TGCAGTGCTAGAGCCCAGGGGCCGAACTCTAACTATGGCTACACCTTC. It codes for CSARAQGPNSNYGYTF.

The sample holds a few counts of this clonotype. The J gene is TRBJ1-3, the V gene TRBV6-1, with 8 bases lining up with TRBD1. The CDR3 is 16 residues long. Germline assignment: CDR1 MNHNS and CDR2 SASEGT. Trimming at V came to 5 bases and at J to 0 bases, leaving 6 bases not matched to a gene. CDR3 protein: CASSRDRQSSGNTIYF. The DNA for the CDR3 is TGTGCCAGCAGTCGGGACAGGCAGAGCTCTGGAAACACCATATATTTT.

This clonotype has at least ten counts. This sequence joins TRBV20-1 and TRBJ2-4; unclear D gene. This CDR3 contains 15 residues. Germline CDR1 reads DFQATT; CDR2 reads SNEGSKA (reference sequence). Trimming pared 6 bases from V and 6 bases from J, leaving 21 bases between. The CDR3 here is CSAPDSFRWGNIQYF. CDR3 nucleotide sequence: TGCAGTGCCCCCGACTCCTTTAGGTGGGGAAACATTCAGTACTTC.

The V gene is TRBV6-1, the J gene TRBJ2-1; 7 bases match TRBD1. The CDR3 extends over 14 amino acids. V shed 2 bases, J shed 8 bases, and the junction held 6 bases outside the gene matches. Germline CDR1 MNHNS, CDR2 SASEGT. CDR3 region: CASSESYRGYEQFF. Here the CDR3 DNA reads TGTGCCAGCAGTGAAAGTTACAGGGGCTATGAGCAGTTCTTC.

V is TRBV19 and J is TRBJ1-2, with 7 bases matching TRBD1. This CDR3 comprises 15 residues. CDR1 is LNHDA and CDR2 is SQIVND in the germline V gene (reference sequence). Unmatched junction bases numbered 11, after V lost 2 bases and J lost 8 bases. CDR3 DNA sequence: TGTGCCAGTAGTATAACACAGGGGTCCGGTTCGGGCTACACCTTC. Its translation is CASSITQGSGSGYTF.

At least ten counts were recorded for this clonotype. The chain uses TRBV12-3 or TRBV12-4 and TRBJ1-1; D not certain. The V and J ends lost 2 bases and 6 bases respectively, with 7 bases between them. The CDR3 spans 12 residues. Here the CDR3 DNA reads TGTGCCAGCAGTTTATGGGCGGCTGAAGCTTTCTTT. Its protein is CASSLWAAEAFF.

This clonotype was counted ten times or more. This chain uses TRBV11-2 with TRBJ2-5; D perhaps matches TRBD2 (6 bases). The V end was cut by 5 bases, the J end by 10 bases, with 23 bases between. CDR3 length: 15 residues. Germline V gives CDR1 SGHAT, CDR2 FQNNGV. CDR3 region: CASSQEGRGIRSQYF. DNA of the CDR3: TGTGCCAGCAGCCAAGAGGGACGCGGGATAAGGAGCCAGTACTTC.

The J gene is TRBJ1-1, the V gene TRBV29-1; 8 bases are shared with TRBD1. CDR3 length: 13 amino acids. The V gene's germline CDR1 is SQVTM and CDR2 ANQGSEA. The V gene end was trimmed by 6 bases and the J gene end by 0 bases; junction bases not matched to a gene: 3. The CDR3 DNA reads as TGCAGCGTCATGACAGGGGTGAACACTGAAGCTTTCTTT. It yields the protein CSVMTGVNTEAFF.

The CDR3 nucleotides read TGTGCCAGCAGGCCAACTAGCGAGACCGAGTACGAGCAGTACTTC. This encodes CASRPTSETEYEQYF. The chain uses TRBV6-2 or TRBV6-3 and TRBJ2-7, with 7 bases matching TRBD2. This CDR3 is built from 15 residues. The V gene end was trimmed by 6 bases and the J gene end by 4 bases; junction bases not matched to a gene: 12. CDR1 MNHEY and CDR2 SVGEGT come from the germline V gene.